The 32 T cell receptor beta chains presented below share a single source sample, sequenced in a study of CXCR3-negative and CXCR3-positive naive CD8 T cells. Researchers prepared the TRB cDNA libraries using 5' RACE with UMI labels. TCRdb processed the 5' RACE reads again and assigns one entry to each CDR3 protein, with no DNA. The sample table includes 150,000 or so distinct CDR3 sequences. Material: naive CXCR3- CD8+ T cells from blood. The subset was: CD45RO-CCR7+CD27+CD95- naive CD8+ T cells lacking CXCR3 (TNR3-). Receptors originate from a human donor in good health. Some clones in this sample may be carry-over from other donors' samples.

The V and J genes are TRBV12-3 or TRBV12-4 and TRBJ1-1. This CDR3 region has 11 residues. The CDR3: CASSAGTEAFF.

The V call is TRBV12-3 or TRBV12-4, the J call TRBJ2-3; TCRdb's D call of TRBD2 is untestable without DNA. The length of the CDR3 is 15 residues. CDR3 region: CASSFGGGGTDTQYF.

J is TRBJ2-1 and V is TRBV29-1; TCRdb names TRBD2, which stays unverified in the absence of DNA. The CDR3 runs 15 residues. Looked up from germline, CDR1 is SQVTM and CDR2 is ANQGSEA. CDR3 loop: CSVVEREGSYNEQFF.

This chain joins TRBV11-2 and TRBJ2-3; TCRdb's assignment of TRBD2 cannot be checked, as there is no DNA. The CDR3 spans 16 residues. Germline V lookup: CDR1 SGHAT, CDR2 FQNNGV. CDR3 amino acids: CASSLETSGSGDTQYF.

CDR3 sequence: CASSPLTGLNTGELFF. The genes are TRBV7-8 and TRBJ2-2; the D call from TCRdb, TRBD1, cannot be confirmed without DNA. Germline V CDR1 and CDR2: SGHVS, FQNEAQ. This CDR3 has 16 residues.

The rearrangement links TRBV29-1 to TRBJ2-1. The CDR3 extends over 12 amino acids. The germline V gene has CDR1 SQVTM and CDR2 ANQGSEA. The CDR3 loop reads CSVPRNYNEQFF.

V is TRBV29-1 and J is TRBJ2-5; with no DNA, the TCRdb D assignment of TRBD1 cannot be verified. CDR1 and CDR2 from the germline V gene are SQVTM and ANQGSEA. The CDR3 spans 16 residues. CDR3: CSVGQDRVRSRETQYF. The variable domain in full, with the rest retrieved from reference TRBV29-1 and TRBJ2-5, is SAVISQKPSRDICQRGTSLTIQCQVDSQVTMMFWYRQQPGQSLTLIATANQGSEATYESGFVIDKFPISRPNLTFSTLTVSNMSPEDSSIYLCSVGQDRVRSRETQYFGPGTRLLVL.

This chain uses TRBV29-1 with TRBJ2-1; with no DNA, the TCRdb D assignment of TRBD2 cannot be verified. Germline V gives CDR1 SQVTM, CDR2 ANQGSEA. This CDR3 region has 18 residues. The CDR3 loop is CSVDTGLAGGPSYNEQFF.

This rearrangement joins TRBV9 to TRBJ2-7; TCRdb's D call of TRBD1 is untestable without DNA. Germline assignment: CDR1 SGDLS and CDR2 YYNGEE. This CDR3 spans 14 amino acids. The chain's CDR3 is CASSVGSGDDEQYF.

The chain recombines TRBV29-1 with TRBJ2-2. Germline V lookup: CDR1 SQVTM, CDR2 ANQGSEA. CDR3 size: 13 residues. CDR3 protein: CSVDKPNTGELFF.

V usage is TRBV29-1 and J usage is TRBJ1-1; the D gene TCRdb calls, TRBD1, cannot be checked with no DNA. The length of the CDR3 is 15 residues. Germline V CDR1 and CDR2: SQVTM, ANQGSEA. CDR3 amino acids: CSVENDSEKNTEAFF.

The V and J genes are TRBV4-3 and TRBJ2-7; TCRdb indicates TRBD2, and absent DNA this call remains unverified. CDR1 is LGHNA, CDR2 YSLEER, per germline. This CDR3 has 14 residues. CDR3 region: CASSQDTSVYEQYF.

The V and J genes are TRBV2 and TRBJ2-5. CDR3 length equals 17 residues. Germline assignment: CDR1 SNHLY and CDR2 FYNNEI. CDR3 loop: CASSEARTAGPWETQYF.

The J gene is TRBJ1-2, the V gene TRBV29-1; TCRdb returns TRBD1, unconfirmable since there is no DNA. The CDR3 contains 13 residues. From germline, CDR1 is SQVTM and CDR2 ANQGSEA. Here the CDR3 reads CSVPAGGAYGYTF. Drawing the rest from reference TRBV29-1 and TRBJ1-2, the complete variable domain is SAVISQKPSRDICQRGTSLTIQCQVDSQVTMMFWYRQQPGQSLTLIATANQGSEATYESGFVIDKFPISRPNLTFSTLTVSNMSPEDSSIYLCSVPAGGAYGYTFGSGTRLTVV.

V is TRBV29-1 and J is TRBJ1-2; TCRdb returns TRBD1, unconfirmable since there is no DNA. Germline-derived CDR1 and CDR2 are SQVTM and ANQGSEA. The CDR3 has 13 amino acids. The CDR3 is CSAPGTANYGYTF.

The V gene is TRBV27, the J gene TRBJ2-1. Germline V gives CDR1 MNHEY, CDR2 SMNVEV (reference sequence). This CDR3 comprises 13 residues. CDR3 sequence reads: CASSGFIYNEQFF.

J is TRBJ2-1 and V is TRBV27; TCRdb selects TRBD1, and the lack of DNA leaves this call unchecked. CDR3 length equals 15 residues. Germline lookup yields CDR1 MNHEY and CDR2 SMNVEV (reference sequence). The CDR3: CASSLLTGEHNEQFF.

The chain links TRBV5-1 to TRBJ2-2; the TCRdb D gene call, TRBD2, has no DNA to confirm it. The CDR3 loop spans 16 amino acids. Germline values: CDR1 SGHRS, CDR2 YFSETQ. CDR3 amino acids: CASSLISGLNTGELFF. Supplemented by reference TRBV5-1 and TRBJ2-2, the full variable domain reads KAGVTQTPRYLIKTRGQQVTLSCSPISGHRSVSWYQQTPGQGLQFLFEYFSETQRNKGNFPGRFSGRQFSNSRSEMNVSTLELGDSALYLCASSLISGLNTGELFFGEGSRLTVL.

This chain uses TRBV7-8 with TRBJ1-2; lacking DNA, the TRBD1 call made by TCRdb goes unchecked. The CDR3 spans 18 residues. Germline assignment: CDR1 SGHVS and CDR2 FQNEAQ. CDR3: CASSSKGGWDRGYYGYTF. Supplemented by reference TRBV7-8 and TRBJ1-2, the full variable domain reads GAGVSQSPRYKVAKRGQDVALRCDPISGHVSLFWYQQALGQGPEFLTYFQNEAQLDKSGLPSDRFFAERPEGSVSTLKIQRTQQEDSAVYLCASSSKGGWDRGYYGYTFGSGTRLTVV.

This rearrangement joins TRBV5-5 to TRBJ2-3; TCRdb names TRBD2, which stays unverified in the absence of DNA. The CDR3 has 13 residues. CDR1 and CDR2 from the germline V gene are SGHKS and YYEKEE (reference sequence). The CDR3 reads CASGDLYTDTQYF. The variable domain in full, with the rest retrieved from reference TRBV5-5 and TRBJ2-3, is DAGVTQSPTHLIKTRGQQVTLRCSPISGHKSVSWYQQVLGQGPQFIFQYYEKEERGRGNFPDRFSARQFPNYSSELNVNALLLGDSALYLCASGDLYTDTQYFGPGTRLTVL.

This chain uses TRBV15 with TRBJ2-1; lacking DNA, the TRBD2 call made by TCRdb goes unchecked. Germline CDR1 is LNHNV and CDR2 is YYDKDF (reference sequence). The CDR3 consists of 17 residues. The CDR3 sequence: CATSRTREGHSYNEQFF.

The chain uses TRBV15 and TRBJ2-5; TCRdb lists TRBD2, though no DNA is available to test this call. Germline-derived CDR1 and CDR2 are LNHNV and YYDKDF (reference sequence). The CDR3 runs to 12 residues. CDR3 sequence: CATSGSQETQYF.

This chain connects TRBV20-1 to TRBJ2-7; TCRdb's assignment of TRBD2 cannot be checked, as there is no DNA. Per germline, CDR1 DFQATT and CDR2 SNEGSKA (reference sequence). The CDR3 extends over 13 amino acids. The CDR3 region is CSARRTSSYEQYF.

This chain connects TRBV5-8 to TRBJ2-7; TCRdb picks TRBD2, but there is no DNA to check that call. The germline CDR1 and CDR2 sequences are SGHTS and YDEGEE. This CDR3 comprises 14 residues. Here the CDR3 reads CASPRGGVPREQYF.

V usage is TRBV2 and J usage is TRBJ2-5; TCRdb's D call, TRBD1, is unchecked because there is no DNA. CDR1 is SNHLY and CDR2 is FYNNEI in the germline V gene. The CDR3 consists of 19 residues. The CDR3 is CASSALFSGTGVNQETQYF.

This chain connects TRBV13 to TRBJ1-3. Germline V lookup: CDR1 PRHDT, CDR2 FYEKMQ (reference sequence). CDR3 size: 14 residues. The CDR3 sequence: CASSLGQLENTIYF.

The J gene is TRBJ2-7, the V gene TRBV28; TCRdb's D gene call, TRBD1, goes unchecked for lack of DNA. Germline V gives CDR1 MDHEN, CDR2 SYDVKM. The CDR3 contains 15 residues. The CDR3 loop reads CASSPARVGSYEQYF.

V gene TRBV23-1 combines with J gene TRBJ2-7; the D call of TRBD2 rests on TCRdb alone, since no DNA is present to check it. TRBV23-1 has ORF status, its function being uncertain. The CDR3 contains 11 residues. CDR3 residues: CATPTTSEQYF.

The chain carries TRBV3-1 and TRBJ2-7; the TCRdb call, TRBD1, lacks DNA for checking. The CDR3 covers 15 residues. Germline loops: CDR1 LGHDT, CDR2 YNNKEL (reference sequence). CDR3 sequence reads: CASSQSLTAPYEQYF.

The genes are TRBV28 and TRBJ1-2. Germline assignment: CDR1 MDHEN and CDR2 SYDVKM. This CDR3 has 13 residues. CDR3 protein: CASSFFKGYGYTF.

V is TRBV20-1 and J is TRBJ1-1; TCRdb outputs TRBD1, but without DNA this stays unchecked. Germline lookup yields CDR1 DFQATT and CDR2 SNEGSKA (reference sequence). This CDR3 contains 16 residues. The CDR3 sequence is CSAPGTGPRWDTEAFF.

The CDR3 region is CASSPSGSYEQYF. The chain couples TRBV4-1 to TRBJ2-7; TCRdb indicates TRBD2, and absent DNA this call remains unverified. The CDR3 has 13 residues. CDR1 is MGHRA and CDR2 is YSYEKL in the germline V gene.